The 13 T cell receptor beta chains given below trace back to one sample, sequenced in a study of a mutant IDH1 vaccine in newly diagnosed glioma. Time point given: baseline, week 1 (first vaccination visit). As to treatment: pre-vaccination baseline after standard-of-care therapy. Using immunoSEQ multiplex PCR, the repertoire was profiled, and TCRdb retains in-frame clones only, with some absent. The sample includes about 96,000 clones, just under 80% seen only once; the top ten take around 7%. This specimen consisted of PBMCs, obtained from a glioma patient treated with radiotherapy, temozolomide or both. The receptor set was obtained from a man between 40 and 49 years old with glioma.

The chain joins TRBV20-1 to TRBJ2-1, with D hard to call. Trimming removed 0 bases from V and 12 bases from J, with 6 bases in between. Looked up from germline, CDR1 is DFQATT and CDR2 is SNEGSKA (reference sequence). The CDR3 runs to 10 residues. In DNA form, the CDR3 reads TGCAGTGCTAGAGAAGGGCGGCAGTTCTTC. The encoded protein is CSAREGRQFF.

The V gene is TRBV7-2, the J gene TRBJ1-3; 10 nucleotides line up with TRBD1. Looked up from germline, CDR1 is SGHTA and CDR2 is FQGNSA. Germline trimming cut 5 bases from V and 0 bases from J; bases unmatched to any gene: 7. This CDR3 has 17 residues. CDR3 in DNA: TGTGCCAGCAGCAGAGGGCGGACAGGGGGCTCTGGAAACACCATATATTTT. This codes for CASSRGRTGGSGNTIYF.

This rearrangement joins TRBV18 to TRBJ1-5; the D gene is possibly TRBD1 (6 bases). Looked up from germline, CDR1 is KGHSH and CDR2 is LQKENI. V lost 2 bases to trimming and J lost 5 bases, with 16 bases between them. The CDR3 covers 16 residues. The CDR3 DNA reads TGTGCCAGCTCACCATGGGGGGCAGGGGCCGATCAGCCCCAGCATTTT. It specifies CASSPWGAGADQPQHF.

The chain links TRBV25-1 to TRBJ2-1, with unresolved D. The V and J ends lost 4 bases and 8 bases respectively, with 18 bases between them. Germline V CDR1 and CDR2: MGHDK, SYGVNS. The CDR3 has 15 residues. This chain's CDR3 is CASSVSARWSDEQFF. As DNA, the CDR3 is TGTGCCAGCAGTGTCTCGGCTAGGTGGTCGGATGAGCAGTTCTTC.

The chain carries TRBV20-1 and TRBJ2-3; D not certain. Germline CDR1 and CDR2: DFQATT and SNEGSKA (reference sequence). The V and J ends lost 5 bases and 5 bases respectively, with 8 bases between them. The CDR3 is made up of 11 amino acids. The CDR3 DNA is TGCAGTGCTCCCCTTGGAGATACGCAGTATTTT. Its protein product is CSAPLGDTQYF.

This clone was seen a handful of times. This chain's CDR3 is CASSIAAGGDTQYF. In DNA, the CDR3 is TGTGCCAGTAGTATAGCAGCGGGAGGAGATACGCAGTATTTT. V is TRBV19 and J is TRBJ2-3; 9 bases are shared with TRBD2. Germline V gives CDR1 LNHDA, CDR2 SQIVND (reference sequence). The J segment lost 5 bases and the V segment lost 1 base, leaving 1 base of the junction unmatched. This CDR3 is 14 amino acids long.

The chain uses TRBV18 and TRBJ1-1, with 11 bases aligning to TRBD1. This CDR3 has 14 amino acids. Trimming took 4 bases from V and 5 from J; bases not matched to a gene: 3. Germline CDR1 is KGHSH and CDR2 is LQKENI. The CDR3 nucleotides read TGTGCCAGCTCACTAGGGACAGGGGGGACTGAAGCTTTCTTT. Protein sequence: CASSLGTGGTEAFF.

This chain links TRBV5-1 with TRBJ2-1; D is perhaps TRBD2 (5 bases). Germline CDR1 and CDR2: SGHRS and YFSETQ. V lost 0 bases and J lost 7, with 14 bases in between. The CDR3 runs to 15 residues. CDR3: CASSLDVARTNEQFF. DNA of the CDR3: TGCGCCAGCAGCTTGGATGTGGCACGGACTAATGAGCAGTTCTTC.

This sequence joins TRBV7-9 and TRBJ1-2, with 7 bases matching TRBD1. The V segment lost 5 bases and the J segment 3 bases; nucleotides outside the gene matches: 6. The germline gives CDR1 SEHNR, CDR2 FQNEAQ (reference sequence). This CDR3 spans 14 amino acids. The CDR3 loop reads CASSPTGTDYGYTF. In DNA form, the CDR3 reads TGTGCCAGCAGCCCTACCGGGACAGACTATGGCTACACCTTC.

The V gene is TRBV30, the J gene TRBJ1-5; D ambiguous. CDR1 GTSNPN and CDR2 SVGIG come from the germline V gene (reference sequence). The V end lost 5 bases, the J end lost 0 bases, and 8 bases lay between the germline ends. The CDR3 length is 13 residues. This CDR3 reads CAWGRYSNQPQHF. The CDR3 bases are TGTGCCTGGGGACGGTATAGCAATCAGCCCCAGCATTTT.

The chain recombines TRBV7-8 with TRBJ1-5, with TRBD1 as a possible D gene (5 bases). V dropped 8 bases and J dropped 1 base, with 18 bases sitting between them. Per the germline V gene, CDR1 is SGHVS and CDR2 is FQNEAQ. The CDR3 loop spans 16 amino acids. The CDR3 loop reads CASSGVGVWSNQPQHF. CDR3 DNA sequence: TGTGCCAGCTCTGGGGTAGGGGTTTGGAGCAATCAGCCCCAGCATTTT.

The genes are TRBV7-2 and TRBJ2-5, with 9 positions matching TRBD2. Germline CDR1 reads SGHTA; CDR2 reads FQGNSA. CDR3 length: 14 residues. V shed 3 bases and J 3 bases; nucleotides not matched to a gene: 2. This chain's CDR3 is CASSFSSGKETQYF. In nucleotides, the CDR3 is TGTGCCAGCAGCTTTTCTAGCGGGAAAGAGACCCAGTACTTC.

V is TRBV11-2 and J is TRBJ2-3; TRBD2 matches at 8 bases. Per germline, CDR1 SGHAT and CDR2 FQNNGV. With V trimmed by 5 bases and J by 1 base, 8 bases remained unmatched. The CDR3 is made up of 16 amino acids. The CDR3 coding sequence is TGTGCCAGCAGCCCTCGGGCGGGGGGAGGCACAGATACGCAGTATTTT. It is translated as CASSPRAGGGTDTQYF.